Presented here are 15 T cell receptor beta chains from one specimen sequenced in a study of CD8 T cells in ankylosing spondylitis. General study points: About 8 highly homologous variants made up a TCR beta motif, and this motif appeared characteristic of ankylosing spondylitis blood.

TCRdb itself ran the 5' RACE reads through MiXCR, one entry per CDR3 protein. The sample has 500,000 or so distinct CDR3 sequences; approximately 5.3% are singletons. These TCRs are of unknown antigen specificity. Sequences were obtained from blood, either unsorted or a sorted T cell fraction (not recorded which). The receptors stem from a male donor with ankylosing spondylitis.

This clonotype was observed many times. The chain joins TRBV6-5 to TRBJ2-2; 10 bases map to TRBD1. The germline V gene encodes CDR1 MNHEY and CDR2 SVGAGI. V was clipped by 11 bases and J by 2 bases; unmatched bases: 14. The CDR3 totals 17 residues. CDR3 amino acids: CAGRKTTTGGNTGELFF. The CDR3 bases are TGTGCCGGACGGAAAACTACGACAGGGGGCAACACCGGGGAGCTGTTTTTT.

CDR3 in amino acids: CSAHRDGNYGYTF. In DNA, the CDR3 is TGCAGTGCGCACCGGGACGGAAACTATGGCTACACCTTC. The chain couples TRBV20-1 to TRBJ1-2; D might be TRBD1 (5 bases). V lost 6 bases and J lost 2, with 13 bases in between. Germline CDR1 reads DFQATT; CDR2 reads SNEGSKA (reference sequence). This CDR3 is 13 amino acids long.

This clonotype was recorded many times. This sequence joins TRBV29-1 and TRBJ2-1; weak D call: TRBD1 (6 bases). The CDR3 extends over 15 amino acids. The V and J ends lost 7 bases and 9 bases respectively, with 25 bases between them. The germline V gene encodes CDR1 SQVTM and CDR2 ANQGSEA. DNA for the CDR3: TGCAGCGCTGTCGTGGACAGTAGGGTCATGGGTGAGCAGTTCTTC. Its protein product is CSAVVDSRVMGEQFF.

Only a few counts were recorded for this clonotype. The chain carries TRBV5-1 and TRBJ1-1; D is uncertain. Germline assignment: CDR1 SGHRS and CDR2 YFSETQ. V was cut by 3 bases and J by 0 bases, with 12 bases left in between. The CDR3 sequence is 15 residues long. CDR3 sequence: CASSSRTGMNTEAFF. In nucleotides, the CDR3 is TGCGCCAGCAGCTCCAGGACGGGGATGAACACTGAAGCTTTCTTT. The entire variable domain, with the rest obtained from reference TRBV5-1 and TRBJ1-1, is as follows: KAGVTQTPRYLIKTRGQQVTLSCSPISGHRSVSWYQQTPGQGLQFLFEYFSETQRNKGNFPGRFSGRQFSNSRSEMNVSTLELGDSALYLCASSSRTGMNTEAFFGQGTRLTVV.

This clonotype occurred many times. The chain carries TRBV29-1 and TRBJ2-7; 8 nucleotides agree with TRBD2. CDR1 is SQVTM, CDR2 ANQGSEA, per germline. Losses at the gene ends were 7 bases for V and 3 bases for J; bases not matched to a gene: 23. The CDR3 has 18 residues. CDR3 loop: CSAAGRDITSGEGYEQYF. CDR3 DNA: TGCAGCGCCGCCGGCCGGGACATAACTAGCGGCGAGGGCTACGAGCAGTACTTC.

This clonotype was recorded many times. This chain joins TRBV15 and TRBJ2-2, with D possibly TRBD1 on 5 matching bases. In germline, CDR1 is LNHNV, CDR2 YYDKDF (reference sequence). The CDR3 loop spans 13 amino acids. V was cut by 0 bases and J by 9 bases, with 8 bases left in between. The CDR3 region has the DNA TGTGCCACCAGCAGAGAAGGGGCCCGGGAGCTGTTTTTT. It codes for CATSREGARELFF.

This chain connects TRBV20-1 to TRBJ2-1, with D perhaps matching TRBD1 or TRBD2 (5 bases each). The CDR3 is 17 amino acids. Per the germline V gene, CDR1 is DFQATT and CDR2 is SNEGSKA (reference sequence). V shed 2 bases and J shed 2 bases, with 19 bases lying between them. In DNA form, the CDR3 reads TGCAGTGCTAGAATCGGGGCGAAACTTGGCCCCTACAATGAGCAGTTCTTC. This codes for CSARIGAKLGPYNEQFF.

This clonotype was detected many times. In nucleotides, the CDR3 is TGTGCCAGCAGCAAAAGGGACGGCGGATACGAGCAGTACTTC. Its translation: CASSKRDGGYEQYF. The V and J genes are TRBV7-2 and TRBJ2-7, with D perhaps TRBD1 or TRBD2 (5 bases each). Germline CDR1 SGHTA, CDR2 FQGNSA. The V gene lost 5 bases and the J gene lost 4 bases, with 15 bases spanning the gap. The CDR3 length is 14 residues. Full variable domain (missing parts from reference TRBV7-2 and TRBJ2-7): GAGVSQSPSNKVTEKGKDVELRCDPISGHTALYWYRQSLGQGLEFLIYFQGNSAPDKSGLPSDRFSAERTGGSVSTLTIQRTQQEDSAVYLCASSKRDGGYEQYFGPGTRLTVT.

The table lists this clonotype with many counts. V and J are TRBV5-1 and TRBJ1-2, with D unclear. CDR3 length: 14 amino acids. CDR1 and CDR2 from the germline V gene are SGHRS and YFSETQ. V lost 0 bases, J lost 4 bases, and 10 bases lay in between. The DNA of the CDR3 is TGCGCCAGCAGCTTGGAACCCCCTGGCTATGGCTACACCTTC. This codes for CASSLEPPGYGYTF.

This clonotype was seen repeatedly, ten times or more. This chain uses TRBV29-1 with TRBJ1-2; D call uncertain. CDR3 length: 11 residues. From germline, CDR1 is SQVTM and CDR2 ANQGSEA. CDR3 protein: CSGHSGYGYTF. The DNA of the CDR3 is TGCAGTGGTCATTCTGGCTATGGCTACACCTTC.

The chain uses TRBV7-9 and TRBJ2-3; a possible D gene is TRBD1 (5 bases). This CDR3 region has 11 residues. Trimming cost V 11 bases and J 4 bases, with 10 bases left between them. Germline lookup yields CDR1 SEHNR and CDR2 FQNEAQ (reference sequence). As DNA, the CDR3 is TGTGCCTCCTACAGGTCAGATACGCAGTATTTT. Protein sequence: CASYRSDTQYF. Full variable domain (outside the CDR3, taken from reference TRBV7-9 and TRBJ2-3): DTGVSQNPRHKITKRGQNVTFRCDPISEHNRLYWYRQTLGQGPEFLTYFQNEAQLEKSRLLSDRFSAERPKGSFSTLEIQRTEQGDSAMYLCASYRSDTQYFGPGTRLTVL.

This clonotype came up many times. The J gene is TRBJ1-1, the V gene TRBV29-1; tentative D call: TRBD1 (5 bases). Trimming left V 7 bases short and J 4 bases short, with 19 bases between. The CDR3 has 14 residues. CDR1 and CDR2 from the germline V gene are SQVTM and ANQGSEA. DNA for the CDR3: TGCAGCGGCGGACCCAGAGGGGATAGCACTGAAGCTTTCTTT. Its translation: CSGGPRGDSTEAFF.

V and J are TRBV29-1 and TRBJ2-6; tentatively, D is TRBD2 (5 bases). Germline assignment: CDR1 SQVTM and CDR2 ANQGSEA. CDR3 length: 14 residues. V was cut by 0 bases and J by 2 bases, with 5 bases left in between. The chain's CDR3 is CSVEERAGANVLTF. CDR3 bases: TGCAGCGTTGAAGAGAGGGCTGGGGCCAACGTCCTGACTTTC.

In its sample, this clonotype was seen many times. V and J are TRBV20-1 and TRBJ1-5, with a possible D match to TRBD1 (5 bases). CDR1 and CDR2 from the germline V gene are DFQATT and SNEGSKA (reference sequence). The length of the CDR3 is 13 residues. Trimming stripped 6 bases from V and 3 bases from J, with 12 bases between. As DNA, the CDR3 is TGCAGTGCCCTCGGGACCAACAATCAGCCCCAGCATTTT. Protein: CSALGTNNQPQHF.

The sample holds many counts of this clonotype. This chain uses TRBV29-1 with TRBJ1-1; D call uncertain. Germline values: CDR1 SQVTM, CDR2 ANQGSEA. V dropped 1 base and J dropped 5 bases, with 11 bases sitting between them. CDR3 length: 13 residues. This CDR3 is CSVEGVLWTEAFF. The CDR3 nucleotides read TGCAGCGTTGAAGGAGTCCTATGGACTGAAGCTTTCTTT.